The clone carrying this TCR beta chain was counted many times. V trimming: 5 bases; J trimming: 0 bases; junction bases outside the gene matches: 4. Germline V gene lookup returns CDR1 SGHAT and CDR2 FQNNGV. The CDR3 is 16 amino acids. This entry belongs to a study of T cells in Graves' hyperthyroidism and ophthalmopathy. The overall study: Upon initial diagnosis and before any treatment, peripheral blood was collected.

Amplified TCR beta CDR3 regions derived from RNA transcripts. The study used the HTBI primer set for a first-round RT-PCR of the TCR CDR3. TCRdb reanalysed the multiplex PCR reads using MiXCR and keeps one entry per CDR3 protein. The table records under 400,000 distinct CDR3 sequences, 16% of them present only once. Each 10 ml fresh peripheral blood draw supplied the PBMCs. The chain has TRBV11-2 and TRBJ2-1; 10 bases agree with TRBD2. The sequenced material came from blood. The TCR comes from a man aged 30-40 years with Graves' hyperthyroidism. The DNA for the CDR3 is TGTGCCAGCAGCAAATCTAGCGGGAGCTCCTACAATGAGCAGTTCTTC. The encoded protein is CASSKSSGSSYNEQFF.